This section outlines one T cell receptor (beta chain) sequence together with its context. This table comes from immunoSEQ multiplex PCR, and its TCRdb copy is limited to in-frame clones, with some not included. This table has more than 550,000 clones, approximately 83% appearing once. The length of the CDR3 is 16 residues. The ends lost 4 bases at V and 6 bases at J; junction bases unmatched: 12. Germline V lookup: CDR1 SGHRS, CDR2 YFSETQ. These data come from a study of shared T cell receptors in the human thymus. These data were likewise used in another study, on human thymus T cells. That work states: Immunologically healthy infants in Finland undergoing congenital heart defect surgery were the donors. The study used thymus tissue resected during corrective heart surgery. Thymic and blood repertoires seemed to show skewed V and J gene use. Reports from related research described highly overlapping thymic repertoires among unrelated individuals.

The J gene is TRBJ2-3, the V gene TRBV5-1; the match to TRBD2 covers 9 bases. This clonotype originated in a girl under three years old with a congenital heart defect. The source material was thymocytes. CDR3 amino acids: CASSVAGVPPGDTQYF. DNA for the CDR3: TGCGCCAGCAGCGTAGCGGGAGTCCCCCCTGGGGATACGCAGTATTTT.